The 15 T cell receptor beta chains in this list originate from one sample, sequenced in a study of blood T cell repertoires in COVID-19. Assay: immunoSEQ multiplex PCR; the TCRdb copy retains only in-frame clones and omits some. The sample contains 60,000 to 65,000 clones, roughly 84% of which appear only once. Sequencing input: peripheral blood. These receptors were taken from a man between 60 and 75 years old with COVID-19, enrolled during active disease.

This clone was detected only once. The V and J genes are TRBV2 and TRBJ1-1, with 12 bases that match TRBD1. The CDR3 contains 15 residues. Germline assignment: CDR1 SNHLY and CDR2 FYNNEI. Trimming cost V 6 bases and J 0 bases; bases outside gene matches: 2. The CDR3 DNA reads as TGTGCCAGCAGCGGGACAGGGGGCATGAACACTGAAGCTTTCTTT. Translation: CASSGTGGMNTEAFF. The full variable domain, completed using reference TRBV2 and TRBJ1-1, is EPEVTQTPSHQVTQMGQEVILRCVPISNHLYFYWYRQILGQKVEFLVSFYNNEISEKSEIFDDQFSVERPDGSNFTLKIRSTKLEDSAMYFCASSGTGGMNTEAFFGQGTRLTVV.

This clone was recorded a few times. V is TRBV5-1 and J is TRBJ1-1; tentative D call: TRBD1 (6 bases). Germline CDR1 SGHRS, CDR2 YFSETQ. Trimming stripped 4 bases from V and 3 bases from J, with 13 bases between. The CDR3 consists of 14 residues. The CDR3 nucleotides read TGCGCCAGCAGCAGGGGGGGTTTTGACACTGAAGCTTTCTTT. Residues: CASSRGGFDTEAFF.

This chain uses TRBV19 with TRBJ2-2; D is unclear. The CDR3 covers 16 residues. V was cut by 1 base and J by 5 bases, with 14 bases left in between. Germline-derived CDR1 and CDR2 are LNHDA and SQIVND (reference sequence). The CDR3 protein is CASSIGLALGTGELFF. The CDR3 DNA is TGTGCCAGTAGTATAGGGTTGGCCCTAGGTACCGGGGAGCTGTTTTTT.

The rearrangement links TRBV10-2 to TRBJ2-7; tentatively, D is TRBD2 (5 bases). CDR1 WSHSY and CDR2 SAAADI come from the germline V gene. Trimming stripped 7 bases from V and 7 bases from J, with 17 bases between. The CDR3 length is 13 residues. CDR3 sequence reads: CASTTSPPGEQYF. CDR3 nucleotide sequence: TGCGCCAGCACCACTAGTCCTCCTGGGGAGCAGTACTTC.

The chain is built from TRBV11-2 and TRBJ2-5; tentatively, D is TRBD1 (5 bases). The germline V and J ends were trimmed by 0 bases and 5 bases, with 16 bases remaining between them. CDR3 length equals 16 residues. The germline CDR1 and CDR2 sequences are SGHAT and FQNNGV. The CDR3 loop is CASSLEGVWSPETQYF. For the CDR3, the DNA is TGTGCCAGCAGCTTAGAAGGGGTCTGGAGTCCGGAGACCCAGTACTTC.

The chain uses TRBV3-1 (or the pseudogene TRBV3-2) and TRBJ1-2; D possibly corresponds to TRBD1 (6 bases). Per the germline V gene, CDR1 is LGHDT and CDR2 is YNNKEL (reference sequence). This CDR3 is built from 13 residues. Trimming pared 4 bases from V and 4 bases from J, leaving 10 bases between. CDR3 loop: CASSRDIFYGYTF. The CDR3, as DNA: TGTGCCAGCAGCCGGGACATCTTCTATGGCTACACCTTC.

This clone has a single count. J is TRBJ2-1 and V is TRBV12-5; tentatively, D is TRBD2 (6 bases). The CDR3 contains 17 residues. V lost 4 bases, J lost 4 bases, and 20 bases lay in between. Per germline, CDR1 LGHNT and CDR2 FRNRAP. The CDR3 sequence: CASGSLVGGLVYNEQFF. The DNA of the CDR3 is TGTGCTAGTGGTTCCCTGGTGGGGGGACTCGTATACAATGAGCAGTTCTTC.

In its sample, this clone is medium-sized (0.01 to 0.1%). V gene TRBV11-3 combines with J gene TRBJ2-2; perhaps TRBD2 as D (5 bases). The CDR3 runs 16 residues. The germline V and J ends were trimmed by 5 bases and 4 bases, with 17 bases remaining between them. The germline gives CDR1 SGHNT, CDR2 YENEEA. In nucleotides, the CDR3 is TGTGCCAGCAGCCAAGATGGTGGCGGGTCCACCGGGGAGCTGTTTTTT. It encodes CASSQDGGGSTGELFF. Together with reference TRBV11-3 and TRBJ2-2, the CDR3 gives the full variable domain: EAGVVQSPRYKIIEKKQPVAFWCNPISGHNTLYWYLQNLGQGPELLIRYENEEAVDDSQLPKDRFSAERLKGVDSTLKIQPAELGDSAVYLCASSQDGGGSTGELFFGEGSRLTVL.

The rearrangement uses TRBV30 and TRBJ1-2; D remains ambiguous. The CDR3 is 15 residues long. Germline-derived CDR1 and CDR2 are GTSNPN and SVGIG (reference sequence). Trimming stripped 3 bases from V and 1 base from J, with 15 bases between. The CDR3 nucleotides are TGTGCCTGGAGCGCGTCGGGGATGGGTAACTATGGCTACACCTTC. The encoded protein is CAWSASGMGNYGYTF. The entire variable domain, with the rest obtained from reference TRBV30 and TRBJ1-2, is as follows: SQTIHQWPATLVQPVGSPLSLECTVEGTSNPNLYWYRQAAGRGLQLLFYSVGIGQISSEVPQNLSASRPQDRQFILSSKKLLLSDSGFYLCAWSASGMGNYGYTFGSGTRLTVV.

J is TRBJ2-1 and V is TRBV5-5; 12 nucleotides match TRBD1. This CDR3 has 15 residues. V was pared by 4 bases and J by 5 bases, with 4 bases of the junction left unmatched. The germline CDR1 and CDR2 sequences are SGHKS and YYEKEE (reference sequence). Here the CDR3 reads CASSPGQGAHNEQFF. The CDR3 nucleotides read TGTGCCAGCAGCCCGGGACAGGGGGCCCACAATGAGCAGTTCTTC.

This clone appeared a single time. CDR3 DNA sequence: TGTGCCAGTAGTGCCGTACTAGGGTGGCAAGAGACCCAGTACTTC. Protein sequence: CASSAVLGWQETQYF. The chain employs TRBV19 and TRBJ2-5; perhaps TRBD2 as D (5 bases). The germline V gene encodes CDR1 LNHDA and CDR2 SQIVND (reference sequence). CDR3 length equals 15 residues. Trimming left V 5 bases short and J 2 bases short, with 15 bases between.

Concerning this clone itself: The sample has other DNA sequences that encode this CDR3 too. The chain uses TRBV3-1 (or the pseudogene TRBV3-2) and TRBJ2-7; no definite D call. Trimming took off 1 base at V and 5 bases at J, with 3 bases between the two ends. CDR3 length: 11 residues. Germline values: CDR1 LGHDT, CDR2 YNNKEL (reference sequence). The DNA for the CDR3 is TGTGCCAGCAGCCAAGTCAACGAGCAGTACTTC. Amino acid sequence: CASSQVNEQYF.

The CDR3, as DNA: TGTGCCAGCAGCCCGGGAGGCGGGGGGGCCGACGGGGAGCTGTTTTTT. Amino acid sequence: CASSPGGGGADGELFF. The rearrangement uses TRBV7-3 and TRBJ2-2; 9 positions match TRBD2. The trim removed 5 bases at V and 7 bases at J, leaving 11 bases unmatched. The CDR3 length is 16 residues. CDR1 is SGHTA and CDR2 is FQGTGA in the germline V gene.

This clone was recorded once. CDR3 region: CATSRDVGDYSYEQYF. In DNA form, the CDR3 reads TGTGCCACCAGCAGAGATGTCGGGGACTACTCCTACGAGCAGTACTTC. The rearrangement uses TRBV15 and TRBJ2-7; 7 nucleotides match TRBD2. Trimming removed 0 bases from V and 0 bases from J; junction bases left unmatched: 5. Germline CDR1 and CDR2: LNHNV and YYDKDF (reference sequence). The CDR3 loop spans 16 amino acids.

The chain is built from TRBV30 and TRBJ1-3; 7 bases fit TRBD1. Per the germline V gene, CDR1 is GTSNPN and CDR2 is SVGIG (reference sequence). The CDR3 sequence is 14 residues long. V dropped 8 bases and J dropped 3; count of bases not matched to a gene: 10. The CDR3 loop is CAGRQGVYGNTIYF. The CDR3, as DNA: TGTGCCGGAAGACAGGGAGTGTATGGAAACACCATATATTTT.